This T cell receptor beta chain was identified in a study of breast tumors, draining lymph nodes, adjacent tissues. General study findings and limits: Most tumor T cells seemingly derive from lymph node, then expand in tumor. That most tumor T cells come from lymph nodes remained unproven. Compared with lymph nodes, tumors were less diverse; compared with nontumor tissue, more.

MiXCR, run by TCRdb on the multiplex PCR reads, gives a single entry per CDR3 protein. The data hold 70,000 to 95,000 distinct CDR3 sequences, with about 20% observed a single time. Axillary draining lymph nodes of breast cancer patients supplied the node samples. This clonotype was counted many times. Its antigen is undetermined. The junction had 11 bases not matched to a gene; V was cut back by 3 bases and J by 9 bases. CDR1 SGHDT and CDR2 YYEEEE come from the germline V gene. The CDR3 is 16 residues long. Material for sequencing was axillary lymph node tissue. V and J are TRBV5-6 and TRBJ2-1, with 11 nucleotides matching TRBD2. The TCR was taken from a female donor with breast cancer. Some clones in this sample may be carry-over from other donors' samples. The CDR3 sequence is CASSSTSGMEVGEQFF. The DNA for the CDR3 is TGTGCCAGCAGCTCGACTAGCGGGATGGAGGTCGGTGAGCAGTTCTTC.